These 22 T cell receptor beta chains originate from one sample sequenced in a study of T-cell memory formation after mild COVID-19. TCRdb recomputed calls from the 5' RACE reads with MiXCR, one row per CDR3 protein. The table includes roughly 350,000 distinct CDR3 sequences, roughly 13% detected once. The specimen was PBMCs or a T cell subset sorted from them (not recorded which). The receptor source for this set is a man aged 18 to 29 who had mild COVID-19 (a few samples of this study predate the infection). Cell type and time point are not known.

This clonotype turned up a few times. The chain combines TRBV14 with TRBJ2-3; 8 bases agree with TRBD2. Germline V lookup: CDR1 SGHDN, CDR2 FVKESK. The CDR3 loop spans 17 amino acids. Trimming at V came to 0 bases and at J to 2 bases, leaving 7 bases not matched to a gene. In nucleotides, the CDR3 is TGTGCCAGCAGCCAAGATTCCCGGGGGGGTTACACAGATACGCAGTATTTT. Translated: CASSQDSRGGYTDTQYF.

For this clonotype: One end of the junction fails to match germline, which may point to a read error. The genes are TRBV19 and TRBJ2-1; D is possibly TRBD1 or TRBD2 (6 bases each). Germline-derived CDR1 and CDR2 are LNHDA and SQIVND (reference sequence). The CDR3 consists of 15 residues. The CDR3 nucleotides are TGTTCCAGTGACCGCGGGACAACGAATTACAATGAGCAGTTCTTC. It specifies CSSDRGTTNYNEQFF.

This clonotype has ten or more counts. The V gene is TRBV7-3, the J gene TRBJ2-3; TRBD1 agrees at 8 bases. V shed 5 bases and J 4 bases; nucleotides not matched to a gene: 2. Germline V CDR1 and CDR2: SGHTA, FQGTGA. This CDR3 comprises 13 residues. CDR3 sequence: CASSAGGADTQYF. CDR3 nucleotide sequence: TGTGCCAGCAGCGCAGGGGGCGCAGATACGCAGTATTTT.

The chain is built from TRBV5-1 and TRBJ1-3; tentative D call: TRBD1 (5 bases). The germline V and J ends were trimmed by 4 bases and 8 bases, with 13 bases remaining between them. The germline CDR1 and CDR2 sequences are SGHRS and YFSETQ. This CDR3 comprises 13 residues. CDR3 in amino acids: CASSRGSADTIYF. The CDR3 DNA sequence: TGCGCCAGCAGCAGGGGTTCGGCGGACACCATATATTTT.

This clonotype appeared a few times. The chain uses TRBV28 and TRBJ2-1; 8 bases fit TRBD2. V lost 5 bases and J lost 1; bases outside the gene matches: 7. CDR3 length: 16 amino acids. Germline loops: CDR1 MDHEN, CDR2 SYDVKM. CDR3 sequence (DNA): TGTGCCAGCAGTGTCACGGGGGGGGTATCCTACAATGAGCAGTTCTTC. Translating gives CASSVTGGVSYNEQFF.

This clonotype was found a few times. The chain has TRBV12-3 or TRBV12-4 and TRBJ2-3; tentatively, D is TRBD2 (6 bases). The V end was cut by 5 bases, the J end by 0 bases, with 12 bases between. This CDR3 spans 15 amino acids. CDR3 residues: CASSKAGSSTDTQYF. Written as DNA, the CDR3 is TGTGCCAGCAGTAAGGCCGGGAGTAGCACAGATACGCAGTATTTT.

CDR3 sequence: CASSQRKQGAAYEQYV. The CDR3 DNA is TGCGCCAGCAGCCAGAGAAAACAGGGAGCGGCCTACGAGCAGTACGTC. The rearrangement uses TRBV4-3 and TRBJ2-7; D is perhaps TRBD1 (6 bases). The CDR3 is made up of 16 amino acids. The V and J ends lost 3 bases and 2 bases respectively, with 17 bases between them. CDR1 is LGHNA, CDR2 YSLEER, per germline.

A single count supports this clonotype. The chain carries TRBV10-3 and TRBJ2-3; TRBD1 or TRBD2 may be the D gene (5 bases each). Germline lookup yields CDR1 ENHRY and CDR2 SYGVKD. The CDR3 is made up of 16 amino acids. The V end was cut by 4 bases, the J end by 5 bases, with 19 bases between. The CDR3 DNA is TGTGCCATCAGTGGGGGGAAGACTCTTCAGGAAGATACGCAGTATTTT. Encoded protein: CAISGGKTLQEDTQYF.

This chain connects TRBV19 to TRBJ1-5; 8 bases line up with TRBD1. Germline V gene sequence: CDR1 LNHDA, CDR2 SQIVND (reference sequence). The CDR3 totals 15 residues. After removal of 7 bases from V and 6 bases from J, the junction contained 11 bases not matched to a gene. The CDR3 region has the DNA TGTGCCAGTACCGCCCCCGGCAGGGGGCGTCAGCCCCAGCATTTT. Its protein product is CASTAPGRGRQPQHF.

The chain combines TRBV4-1 with TRBJ2-3; D unresolved. This CDR3 is 13 amino acids long. V lost 4 bases to trimming and J lost 6 bases, with 11 bases between them. Looked up from germline, CDR1 is MGHRA and CDR2 is YSYEKL. The CDR3 region has the DNA TGCGCCAGCAGCCTGTTAATTGGGGATACGCAGTATTTT. It is translated as CASSLLIGDTQYF.

The rearrangement links TRBV11-2 to TRBJ2-1; no definite D call. With 5 bases removed from V and 3 bases from J, the gap between germline ends came to 14 bases. Germline CDR1 SGHAT, CDR2 FQNNGV. The CDR3 length is 15 residues. CDR3 region: CASSHPPLIYNEQFF. For the CDR3, the DNA is TGTGCCAGCAGCCACCCGCCCCTTATCTACAATGAGCAGTTCTTC.

A few counts support this clonotype. The gene calls are TRBV5-1 and TRBJ2-5, with a possible D match to TRBD2 (5 bases). The CDR3 contains 15 residues. Looked up from germline, CDR1 is SGHRS and CDR2 is YFSETQ. The V gene lost 0 bases and the J gene lost 2 bases, with 11 bases spanning the gap. CDR3 protein: CASSLVPGSQETQYF. As DNA, the CDR3 is TGCGCCAGCAGCTTGGTCCCGGGATCTCAAGAGACCCAGTACTTC. Supplemented by reference TRBV5-1 and TRBJ2-5, the full variable domain reads KAGVTQTPRYLIKTRGQQVTLSCSPISGHRSVSWYQQTPGQGLQFLFEYFSETQRNKGNFPGRFSGRQFSNSRSEMNVSTLELGDSALYLCASSLVPGSQETQYFGPGTRLLVL.

This clonotype was found many times. The rearrangement joins TRBV7-8 to TRBJ2-7; the D call may be TRBD1 or TRBD2 (5 bases each). The V and J ends lost 5 bases and 2 bases respectively, with 16 bases between them. Germline CDR1 and CDR2: SGHVS and FQNEAQ. CDR3 length: 15 residues. This chain's CDR3 is CASSPSGRGPYEQYF. In nucleotides, the CDR3 is TGTGCCAGCAGCCCCTCCGGCCGGGGCCCCTACGAGCAGTACTTC.

The CDR3 here is CASSRQGISYEQYV. The CDR3 bases are TGTGCCAGCAGTCGACAGGGCATTTCCTACGAGCAGTACGTC. V is TRBV6-6 and J is TRBJ2-7; TRBD1 aligns across 7 bases. Germline lookup yields CDR1 MNHNY and CDR2 SVGAGI (reference sequence). The junction had 5 bases not matched to a gene; V was cut back by 5 bases and J by 1 base. This CDR3 is 14 amino acids long.

This clonotype was counted a few times. The CDR3 bases are TGCAGTGCTAGTGGGGTAGCCAAAAACATTCAGTACTTC. This translates into CSASGVAKNIQYF. The chain carries TRBV20-1 and TRBJ2-4; D remains unclear. Germline V lookup: CDR1 DFQATT, CDR2 SNEGSKA (reference sequence). CDR3 length equals 13 residues. V was clipped by 3 bases and J by 0 bases, with 6 bases between them.

This clonotype was seen only a few times. The chain is built from TRBV15 and TRBJ1-1; D gene unclear. Germline V gives CDR1 LNHNV, CDR2 YYDKDF (reference sequence). Trimming removed 1 base at V and 2 bases at J, with 5 bases between. The CDR3 spans 13 residues. The CDR3 protein is CATSRGENTEAFF. CDR3 DNA sequence: TGTGCCACCAGCAGAGGAGAAAACACTGAAGCTTTCTTT.

Many counts were recorded for this clonotype. The CDR3 sequence: CASSSSYQETQYF. The CDR3 DNA follows: TGTGCCAGCAGCTCATCTTACCAAGAGACCCAGTACTTC. The chain combines TRBV7-2 with TRBJ2-5; no reliable D call. Trimming pared 4 bases from V and 0 bases from J, leaving 6 bases between. The CDR3 is 13 amino acids. Germline lookup yields CDR1 SGHTA and CDR2 FQGNSA.

There are a few counts of this clonotype. This chain joins TRBV7-2 and TRBJ2-1, with a possible D match to TRBD2 (7 bases). This CDR3 contains 18 residues. Trimming pared 4 bases from V and 1 base from J, leaving 20 bases between. Germline V lookup: CDR1 SGHTA, CDR2 FQGNSA. CDR3 loop: CASSYPRGGGRSYNEQFF. CDR3 in DNA: TGTGCCAGCAGCTACCCCAGGGGCGGGGGACGGTCCTACAATGAGCAGTTCTTC.

This chain joins TRBV4-3 and TRBJ1-3; D is undetermined. This CDR3 contains 17 residues. V shed 0 bases and J shed 0 bases, with 12 bases lying between them. Germline CDR1 reads LGHNA; CDR2 reads YSLEER. CDR3 region: CASSQDGPRISGNTIYF. DNA for the CDR3: TGCGCCAGCAGCCAAGATGGTCCGCGAATCTCTGGAAACACCATATATTTT.

The rearrangement links TRBV20-1 to TRBJ2-4; a weak D match, TRBD1 (5 bases). The CDR3 loop spans 13 amino acids. Deletions cut 1 base from V and 8 bases from J, with 12 bases between. Germline CDR1 and CDR2: DFQATT and SNEGSKA (reference sequence). The CDR3 DNA is TGCAGTGCTAGAGGGCCAGGGCTGGACATTCAGTACTTC. Amino acids: CSARGPGLDIQYF.

The sample holds a few counts of this clonotype. The CDR3 loop reads CASSLWEGLNTEAFF. For the CDR3, the DNA is TGCGCCAGCAGCTTGTGGGAGGGCTTGAACACTGAAGCTTTCTTT. V usage is TRBV5-1 and J usage is TRBJ1-1; D remains ambiguous. The CDR3 has 15 residues. Trimming removed 1 base from V and 0 bases from J, with 10 bases in between. Germline V gene data show CDR1 as SGHRS and CDR2 as YFSETQ.

The chain links TRBV29-1 to TRBJ1-5; no clear D gene. V was trimmed by 4 bases and J by 0 bases, leaving 7 bases between them. The CDR3 length is 13 residues. The germline gives CDR1 SQVTM, CDR2 ANQGSEA. CDR3 amino acids: CSVGGDSNQPQHF. The CDR3, as DNA: TGCAGCGTTGGAGGAGATAGCAATCAGCCCCAGCATTTT.